This record covers a single T cell receptor beta chain. The data derive from a study of cytomegalovirus exposure and HLA in healthy donors. Study-wide background: In a later analysis, it was reported that the roughly 120 validation repertoires had been produced on the same platform as the roughly 610 repertoires belonging to the first cohort.

The J segment lost 1 base and the V segment lost 5 bases, leaving 5 bases of the junction unmatched. CDR1 is MDHEN and CDR2 is SYDVKM in the germline V gene. The CDR3 is 15 residues long. TCRdb's copy holds only in-frame clones and misses some; the assay was immunoSEQ multiplex PCR. The sample lists some 170,000 clones, 86% occurring once. This chain joins TRBV28 and TRBJ2-1; 7 bases match TRBD1. The sequencing sample was made of PBMCs. The receptor's source is a woman aged 30 to 39 in good health and CMV-seronegative. CDR3 amino acids: CASSPRQGSYNEQFF. For the CDR3, the DNA is TGTGCCAGCAGTCCAAGACAGGGTTCCTACAATGAGCAGTTCTTC.